The present entry profiles one TCR beta chain with its context. Its antigen is not identified. The table came from immunoSEQ multiplex PCR; TCRdb's copy has only in-frame clones and leaves some out. Here the sample spans roughly 150,000 clones, about nine tenths being singletons. This record comes from a study of cytomegalovirus exposure and HLA in healthy donors. Trimming cost V 6 bases and J 6 bases; bases outside gene matches: 4. In germline, CDR1 is ENHRY, CDR2 SYGVKD. The CDR3 has 14 amino acids. General study points: Across donors, most TCRs were seen rarely, yet some public ones were widespread. Associated with cytomegalovirus, according to the listing, were 164 TCR beta chains.

The clonotype was recovered from a man younger than 35 in good health and CMV-seropositive. Sequencing was performed on PBMCs. The V and J genes are TRBV10-3 and TRBJ2-7, with TRBD2 matching over 14 bases. In DNA form, the CDR3 reads TGTGCCATCAGAATCGGACTAGCGGGAGGCGAGCAGTACTTC. This codes for CAIRIGLAGGEQYF.